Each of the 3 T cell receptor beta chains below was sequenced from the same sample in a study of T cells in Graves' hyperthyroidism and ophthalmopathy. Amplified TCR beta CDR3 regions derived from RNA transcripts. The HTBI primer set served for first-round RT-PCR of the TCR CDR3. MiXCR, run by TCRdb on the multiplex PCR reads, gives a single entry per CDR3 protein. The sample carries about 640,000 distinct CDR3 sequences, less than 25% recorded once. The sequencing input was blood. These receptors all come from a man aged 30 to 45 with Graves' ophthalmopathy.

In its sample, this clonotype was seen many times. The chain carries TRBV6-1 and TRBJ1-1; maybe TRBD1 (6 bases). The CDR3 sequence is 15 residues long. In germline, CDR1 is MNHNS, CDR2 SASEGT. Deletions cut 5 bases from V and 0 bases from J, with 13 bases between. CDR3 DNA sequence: TGTGCCAGCAGTCCCGGACAGAGGATGAACACTGAAGCTTTCTTT. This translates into CASSPGQRMNTEAFF.

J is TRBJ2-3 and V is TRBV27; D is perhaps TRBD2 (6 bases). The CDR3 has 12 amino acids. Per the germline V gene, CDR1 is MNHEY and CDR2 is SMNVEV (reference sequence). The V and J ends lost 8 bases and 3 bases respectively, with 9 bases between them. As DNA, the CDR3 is TGTGCCAGCGCGGGGCTTACAGATACGCAGTATTTT. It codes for CASAGLTDTQYF.

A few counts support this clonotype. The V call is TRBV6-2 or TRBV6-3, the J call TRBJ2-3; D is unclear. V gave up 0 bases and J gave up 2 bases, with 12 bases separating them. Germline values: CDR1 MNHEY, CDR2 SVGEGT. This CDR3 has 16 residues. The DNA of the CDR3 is TGTGCCAGCAGTTACTCCCCCAGGATGAACACAGATACGCAGTATTTT. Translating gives CASSYSPRMNTDTQYF.